A single sample gave rise to the 8 T cell receptor beta chains below, sequenced in a study of cytomegalovirus exposure and HLA in healthy donors. A multiplex PCR was run with 60 Vbeta primers and 13 Jbeta primers. Only in-frame clones appear in the TCRdb table, and some are missing; sequencing was by immunoSEQ multiplex PCR. Among around 130,000 clones listed, roughly four fifths were seen once. Sequencing was performed on PBMCs. These receptors were collected from a young woman in good health and CMV-seronegative.

V and J are TRBV19 and TRBJ1-2; unclear D gene. V was clipped by 2 bases and J by 8 bases, with 9 bases between them. Per the germline V gene, CDR1 is LNHDA and CDR2 is SQIVND (reference sequence). The CDR3 is 12 residues long. As DNA, the CDR3 is TGTGCCAGTAGTATACGCGGAGACGGCTACACCTTC. This translates into CASSIRGDGYTF.

The chain uses TRBV29-1 and TRBJ1-5; TRBD1 aligns across 7 bases. CDR3 size: 12 residues. Germline V lookup: CDR1 SQVTM, CDR2 ANQGSEA. Trimming took 7 bases from V and 4 from J; bases not matched to a gene: 4. CDR3 in amino acids: CSAQQGNQPQHF. As DNA, the CDR3 is TGCAGCGCCCAACAGGGGAATCAGCCCCAGCATTTT.

On this clone: One end of the junction varies from germline; a read error may be responsible. The sample holds other DNA sequences that translate to the same CDR3. The CDR3 is CASSGERDRGPYEQYF. In DNA form, the CDR3 reads TGTGCCAGCAGTGGAGAACGGGACAGGGGCCCCTACGAGCAATACTTC. The chain combines TRBV25-1 with TRBJ2-7; 10 bases line up with TRBD1. The CDR3 is 16 residues long. Germline CDR1 and CDR2: MGHDK and SYGVNS.

The chain has TRBV5-1 and TRBJ1-4, with D tentatively TRBD1 (5 bases). CDR1 and CDR2 from the germline V gene are SGHRS and YFSETQ. CDR3 size: 14 residues. Trimming cost V 0 bases and J 5 bases, with 8 bases left between them. The CDR3 nucleotides read TGCGCCAGCAGCTTGGTCCCAGGGAATGAAAAACTGTTTTTT. Translated: CASSLVPGNEKLFF.

This rearrangement joins TRBV9 to TRBJ2-7; 7 bases match TRBD1. There are 16 residues in the CDR3. The V gene end was trimmed by 0 bases and the J gene end by 1 base; junction bases not matched to a gene: 7. Germline lookup yields CDR1 SGDLS and CDR2 YYNGEE. The CDR3 sequence: CASSVGDREVSYEQYF. CDR3 DNA sequence: TGTGCCAGCAGCGTAGGTGACAGGGAAGTGTCCTACGAGCAGTACTTC.

The chain uses TRBV9 and TRBJ2-1; 9 nucleotides line up with TRBD2. With V trimmed by 3 bases and J by 6 bases, 7 bases remained unmatched. Germline CDR1 SGDLS, CDR2 YYNGEE. This CDR3 is built from 15 residues. In nucleotides, the CDR3 is TGTGCCAGCAGCGCCACAGCGGGAGGCCCCAATGAGCAGTTCTTC. This gives the protein CASSATAGGPNEQFF.

The chain uses TRBV6-1 and TRBJ2-4; D is perhaps TRBD2 (6 bases). This CDR3 spans 14 amino acids. V was shortened by 7 bases and J by 1 base, with 11 bases between the two germline ends. From germline, CDR1 is MNHNS and CDR2 SASEGT. The CDR3 sequence: CASKVLAAKNIQYF. The DNA for the CDR3 is TGTGCCAGCAAGGTCCTAGCGGCCAAAAACATTCAGTACTTC.

The chain joins TRBV30 to TRBJ2-2; TRBD2 is a possible D gene (5 bases). The CDR3 is made up of 14 amino acids. Germline V gene sequence: CDR1 GTSNPN, CDR2 SVGIG (reference sequence). V was pared by 3 bases and J by 1 base, with 9 bases between. Written as DNA, the CDR3 is TGTGCCTGGAGGGTACTAGGGAACACCGGGGAGCTGTTTTTT. This encodes CAWRVLGNTGELFF.